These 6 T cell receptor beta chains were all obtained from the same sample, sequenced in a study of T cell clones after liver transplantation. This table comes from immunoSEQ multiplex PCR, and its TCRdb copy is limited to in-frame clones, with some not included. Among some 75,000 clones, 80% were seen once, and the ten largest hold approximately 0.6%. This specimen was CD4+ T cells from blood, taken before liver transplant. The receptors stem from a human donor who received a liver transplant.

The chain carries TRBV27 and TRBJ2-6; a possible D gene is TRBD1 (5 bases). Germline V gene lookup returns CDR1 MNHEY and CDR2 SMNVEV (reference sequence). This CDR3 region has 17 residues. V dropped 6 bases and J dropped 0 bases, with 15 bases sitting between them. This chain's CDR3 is CASREQGTLSGANVLTF. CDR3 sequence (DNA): TGTGCCAGCAGGGAGCAGGGCACGCTCTCTGGGGCCAACGTCCTGACTTTC.

This CDR3 reads CASSLDPGQETQYF. DNA for the CDR3: TGTGCCAGCAGCTTGGATCCCGGACAAGAGACCCAGTACTTC. This chain links TRBV5-4 with TRBJ2-5; no firm D call. Looked up from germline, CDR1 is SGHNT and CDR2 is YYREEE (reference sequence). This CDR3 is built from 14 residues. Trimming pared 0 bases from V and 2 bases from J, leaving 8 bases between.

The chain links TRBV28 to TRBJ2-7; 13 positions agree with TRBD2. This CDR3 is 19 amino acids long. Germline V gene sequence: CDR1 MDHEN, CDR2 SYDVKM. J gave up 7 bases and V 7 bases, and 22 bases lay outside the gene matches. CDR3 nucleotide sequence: TGTGCCAGCACCGGCTCCCGGACTAGCGGGGGCCTGAAGGGTAGAGAGCAGTACTTC. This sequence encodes CASTGSRTSGGLKGREQYF.

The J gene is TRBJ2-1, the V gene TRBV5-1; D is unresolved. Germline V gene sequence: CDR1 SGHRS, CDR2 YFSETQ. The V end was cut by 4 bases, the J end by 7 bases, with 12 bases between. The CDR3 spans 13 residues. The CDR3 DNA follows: TGCGCCAGCAGCCCCGGGTCGACTAATGAGCAGTTCTTC. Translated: CASSPGSTNEQFF.

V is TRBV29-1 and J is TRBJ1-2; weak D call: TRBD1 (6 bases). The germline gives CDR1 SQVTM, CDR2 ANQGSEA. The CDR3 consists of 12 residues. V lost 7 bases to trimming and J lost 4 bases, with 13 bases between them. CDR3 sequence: CSGLQGSYGYTF. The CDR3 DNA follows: TGCAGCGGCTTACAGGGTTCCTATGGCTACACCTTC.

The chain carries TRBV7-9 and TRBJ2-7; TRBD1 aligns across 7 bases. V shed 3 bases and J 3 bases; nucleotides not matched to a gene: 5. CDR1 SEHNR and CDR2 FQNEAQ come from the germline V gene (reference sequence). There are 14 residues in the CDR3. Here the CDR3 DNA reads TGTGCCAGCAGCTTGTATGCAGGGGGCTACGAGCAGTACTTC. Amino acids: CASSLYAGGYEQYF.